One and the same sample provided the 30 T cell receptor beta chains below, sequenced in a study of cytomegalovirus exposure and HLA in healthy donors. Use of 60 Vbeta and 13 Jbeta primers characterized the PCR. The method was immunoSEQ multiplex PCR; TCRdb's version includes in-frame clones alone and lacks a portion of them. Of some 130,000 clones detected, around four fifths appear once; the ten largest clones hold about 7.3%. The specimen was PBMCs. Source of these receptors: a male donor in good health and CMV-seronegative.

This clone was seen once. The rearrangement links TRBV7-2 to TRBJ2-5; 7 nucleotides match TRBD2. CDR3 length: 15 amino acids. V dropped 0 bases and J dropped 1; count of bases not matched to a gene: 2. Germline loops: CDR1 SGHTA, CDR2 FQGNSA. CDR3 sequence: CASSLAGGGQETQYF. CDR3 in DNA: TGTGCCAGCAGCTTAGCGGGGGGGGGCCAAGAGACCCAGTACTTC.

This sequence joins TRBV14 and TRBJ2-1; 10 nucleotides line up with TRBD2. V lost 4 bases and J lost 4; bases outside the gene matches: 4. Looked up from germline, CDR1 is SGHDN and CDR2 is FVKESK. The CDR3 loop spans 15 amino acids. The CDR3: CASSPFSGRYNEQFF. The CDR3 coding sequence is TGTGCCAGCAGCCCCTTTAGCGGGAGGTACAATGAGCAGTTCTTC.

The genes are TRBV27 and TRBJ1-1; 11 bases fit TRBD1. The CDR3 extends over 15 amino acids. V lost 2 bases and J lost 8; bases outside the gene matches: 7. Germline V CDR1 and CDR2: MNHEY, SMNVEV (reference sequence). In DNA, the CDR3 is TGTGCCAGCAGTTTACGCGGGACAGGGGGGGGAGAAGCTTTCTTT. This gives the protein CASSLRGTGGGEAFF.

The chain combines TRBV18 with TRBJ2-1; D is perhaps TRBD2 (5 bases). The ends were cut back, 6 bases at V and 0 bases at J, with 12 bases in the middle. The germline gives CDR1 KGHSH, CDR2 LQKENI. This CDR3 spans 15 amino acids. CDR3 residues: CASSHPGSSYNEQFF. Here the CDR3 DNA reads TGTGCCAGCTCCCACCCGGGGAGCTCCTACAATGAGCAGTTCTTC.

This clone was observed a handful of times. CDR3 amino acids: CASSYSQQVNRYEQYF. CDR3 bases: TGTGCCAGCAGTTACTCGCAACAGGTCAACCGCTACGAGCAGTACTTC. This chain uses TRBV6-5 with TRBJ2-7; the D gene is possibly TRBD1 (5 bases). CDR1 is MNHEY and CDR2 is SVGAGI in the germline V gene. V lost 0 bases and J lost 3, with 15 bases in between. CDR3 size: 16 residues.

V is TRBV5-1 and J is TRBJ1-1, with 8 nucleotides matching TRBD1. CDR1 SGHRS and CDR2 YFSETQ come from the germline V gene. The CDR3 contains 15 residues. With V trimmed by 4 bases and J by 1 base, 6 bases remained unmatched. In nucleotides, the CDR3 is TGCGCCAGCAGCCTCACCGGGACAGGGAACACTGAAGCTTTCTTT. This codes for CASSLTGTGNTEAFF.

V is TRBV11-2 and J is TRBJ1-2, with D hard to call. Per the germline V gene, CDR1 is SGHAT and CDR2 is FQNNGV. This CDR3 comprises 13 residues. Trimming pared 3 bases from V and 1 base from J, leaving 6 bases between. The CDR3 nucleotides are TGTGCCAGCAGCTTGGCCCTTAACTATGGCTACACCTTC. The encoded protein is CASSLALNYGYTF.

The rearrangement links TRBV28 to TRBJ1-6, with D possibly being TRBD1 (5 bases). Germline V gives CDR1 MDHEN, CDR2 SYDVKM. The CDR3 spans 15 residues. Trimming took off 4 bases at V and 5 bases at J, with 12 bases between the two ends. The CDR3 is CASSSPGLNNSPLHF. The CDR3 bases are TGTGCCAGCAGTTCCCCGGGACTGAATAATTCACCCCTCCACTTT.

CDR3 in amino acids: CSVRRGVSYNEQFF. The CDR3 nucleotides are TGCAGCGTTCGACGGGGGGTCTCCTACAATGAGCAGTTCTTC. The chain carries TRBV29-1 and TRBJ2-1, with 7 bases that match TRBD2. CDR3 size: 14 residues. Germline V lookup: CDR1 SQVTM, CDR2 ANQGSEA. Trimming took 5 bases from V and 0 from J; bases not matched to a gene: 4.

The chain joins TRBV6-5 to TRBJ2-3; no clear D gene. The CDR3 runs 15 residues. Looked up from germline, CDR1 is MNHEY and CDR2 is SVGAGI. Trimming took off 7 bases at V and 0 bases at J, with 14 bases between the two ends. CDR3 protein: CASTESGPSTDTQYF. CDR3 nucleotide sequence: TGTGCCAGCACTGAGTCAGGCCCTAGCACAGATACGCAGTATTTT.

The chain combines TRBV27 with TRBJ1-5, with 9 bases that match TRBD1. The CDR3 extends over 15 amino acids. Germline assignment: CDR1 MNHEY and CDR2 SMNVEV (reference sequence). V trimming: 4 bases; J trimming: 1 base; junction bases outside the gene matches: 2. The CDR3 protein is CASSSDRGSNQPQHF. The CDR3 bases are TGTGCCAGCAGTTCGGACAGGGGAAGCAATCAGCCCCAGCATTTT.

This clone was seen only once. The chain links TRBV21-1 to TRBJ2-2; the D segment call TRBD1 is taken from the table without a DNA check. TRBV21-1 is recorded as a pseudogene. The CDR3 has 13 amino acids. This CDR3 reads CASSKQGIGELFF. DNA of the CDR3: TGTGCCAGCAGCAAACAGGGAATCGGGGAGCTGTTTTTT.

The chain carries TRBV30 and TRBJ1-2, with TRBD1 as a possible D gene (6 bases). The CDR3 loop spans 13 amino acids. CDR1 and CDR2 (germline): GTSNPN, SVGIG (reference sequence). V lost 6 bases to trimming and J lost 0 bases, with 11 bases between them. The CDR3 DNA sequence: TGTGCCTGCGACAGGACCGCTAACTATGGCTACACCTTC. This encodes CACDRTANYGYTF.

The genes are TRBV25-1 and TRBJ2-2; TRBD1 aligns across 11 bases. V was clipped by 2 bases and J by 5 bases; unmatched bases: 10. Germline lookup yields CDR1 MGHDK and CDR2 SYGVNS. There are 18 residues in the CDR3. CDR3 sequence: CASSEENPGTGGTGELFF. The CDR3 DNA follows: TGTGCCAGCAGTGAAGAGAATCCCGGGACAGGGGGAACCGGGGAGCTGTTTTTT.

The rearrangement uses TRBV30 and TRBJ1-2, with TRBD1 matching 8 bases. Germline assignment: CDR1 GTSNPN and CDR2 SVGIG (reference sequence). V trimming: 6 bases; J trimming: 5 bases; junction bases outside the gene matches: 23. CDR3 length: 18 amino acids. The CDR3 nucleotides are TGTGCCTGCACCGTTGGAGGGACAGGCCTCTCCGCGAGGTATGGCTACACCTTC. Its protein product is CACTVGGTGLSARYGYTF.

In this sample, this clone turned up once. This chain links TRBV9 with TRBJ2-5; TRBD1 is a possible D gene (5 bases). From germline, CDR1 is SGDLS and CDR2 YYNGEE. The germline V and J ends were trimmed by 3 bases and 1 base, with 10 bases remaining between them. This CDR3 has 14 residues. The CDR3 DNA reads as TGTGCCAGCAGCGGGAGACAGTTCCAAGAGACCCAGTACTTC. Translated: CASSGRQFQETQYF.

The count of this clone is one. This chain joins TRBV29-1 and TRBJ1-5, with a tentative D call TRBD1 (5 bases). Trimming stripped 7 bases from V and 7 bases from J, with 17 bases between. Germline lookup yields CDR1 SQVTM and CDR2 ANQGSEA. The length of the CDR3 is 13 residues. In DNA form, the CDR3 reads TGCAGCGCCAATCAGGGTCTGGGACAGCCCCAGCATTTT. As protein: CSANQGLGQPQHF.

This chain joins TRBV7-9 and TRBJ2-6; D is possibly TRBD2 (6 bases). With 6 bases removed from V and 2 bases from J, the gap between germline ends came to 14 bases. The CDR3 runs to 16 residues. Germline V lookup: CDR1 SEHNR, CDR2 FQNEAQ (reference sequence). This CDR3 reads CASREGRPPGANVLTF. CDR3 in DNA: TGTGCCAGCAGGGAAGGGAGGCCGCCTGGGGCCAACGTCCTGACTTTC. Together with reference TRBV7-9 and TRBJ2-6, the CDR3 gives the full variable domain: DTGVSQNPRHKITKRGQNVTFRCDPISEHNRLYWYRQTLGQGPEFLTYFQNEAQLEKSRLLSDRFSAERPKGSFSTLEIQRTEQGDSAMYLCASREGRPPGANVLTFGAGSRLTVL.

This clone was found once. CDR3 sequence: CASSPLPSGGHFSTDTQYF. The CDR3 DNA sequence: TGTGCCAGCAGCCCCCTTCCTAGCGGGGGCCATTTTAGCACAGATACGCAGTATTTT. The rearrangement links TRBV4-2 to TRBJ2-3; 10 nucleotides align to TRBD2. The CDR3 loop spans 19 amino acids. Germline lookup yields CDR1 LGHNA and CDR2 YNFKEQ. J lost 0 bases, V lost 4 bases, and 13 bases had no gene match.

This chain joins TRBV28 and TRBJ2-3, with D tentatively TRBD1 (6 bases). The CDR3 extends over 14 amino acids. Germline CDR1 and CDR2: MDHEN and SYDVKM. V lost 4 bases and J lost 6, with 14 bases in between. CDR3 in DNA: TGTGCCAGCAGTTCTCGACAGGTGGGCGATACGCAGTATTTT. This encodes CASSSRQVGDTQYF.

The CDR3 region is CASSLTGTGGYNEQFF. The CDR3 nucleotides are TGTGCCAGCAGCCTTACCGGGACAGGGGGCTACAATGAGCAGTTCTTC. The rearrangement joins TRBV4-2 to TRBJ2-1; 11 nucleotides agree with TRBD1. Germline CDR1 LGHNA, CDR2 YNFKEQ. The ends lost 4 bases at V and 3 bases at J; junction bases unmatched: 5. The CDR3 is 16 amino acids.

The chain links TRBV30 to TRBJ2-7, with D possibly matching TRBD1 (7 bases). The CDR3 covers 13 residues. The V and J ends lost 5 bases and 0 bases respectively, with 11 bases between them. CDR1 and CDR2 (germline): GTSNPN, SVGIG (reference sequence). DNA of the CDR3: TGTGCCTGGGGAGGGGGCATCTCCTACGAGCAGTACTTC. Residues: CAWGGGISYEQYF. The full variable domain, rest sourced from reference TRBV30 and TRBJ2-7, is SQTIHQWPATLVQPVGSPLSLECTVEGTSNPNLYWYRQAAGRGLQLLFYSVGIGQISSEVPQNLSASRPQDRQFILSSKKLLLSDSGFYLCAWGGGISYEQYFGPGTRLTVT.

The chain couples TRBV14 to TRBJ2-6, with unresolved D. The CDR3 is 18 residues long. Germline V lookup: CDR1 SGHDN, CDR2 FVKESK. The V end lost 2 bases, the J end lost 1 base, and 15 bases lay between the germline ends. The CDR3 bases are TGTGCCAGCAGCCAAATGGGTCGGGTCTTATCTGGGGCCAACGTCCTGACTTTC. Translation gives CASSQMGRVLSGANVLTF.

Details on this clone: Since no conserved phenylalanine or tryptophan closes the CDR3, a read error is the likely cause. The chain has TRBV5-1 and TRBJ2-7; maybe TRBD1 (5 bases). The CDR3 runs 14 residues. The V and J ends lost 4 bases and 0 bases respectively, with 11 bases between them. In germline, CDR1 is SGHRS, CDR2 YFSETQ. The CDR3 coding sequence is TGCGCCAGCAGCGGAAGGGGCGTCTCCTACGAGCAGTACCTC. Residues: CASSGRGVSYEQYL.

The chain links TRBV27 to TRBJ2-1; the match to TRBD2 covers 8 bases. V was clipped by 4 bases and J by 7 bases; unmatched bases: 6. CDR1 and CDR2 (germline): MNHEY, SMNVEV (reference sequence). The CDR3 covers 14 residues. Written as DNA, the CDR3 is TGTGCCAGCAGTTCCCGGGGGGGGTCGAATGAGCAGTTCTTC. This translates into CASSSRGGSNEQFF.

The chain combines TRBV18 with TRBJ1-1; 8 bases line up with TRBD1. Germline V gene data show CDR1 as KGHSH and CDR2 as LQKENI. Germline trimming cut 4 bases from V and 1 base from J; bases unmatched to any gene: 2. CDR3 size: 14 residues. The CDR3 region is CASSLDRGNTEAFF. In DNA, the CDR3 is TGTGCCAGCTCACTAGACAGGGGGAACACTGAAGCTTTCTTT.

V usage is TRBV29-1 and J usage is TRBJ2-1; the match to TRBD2 covers 8 bases. This CDR3 region has 15 residues. Germline V gene sequence: CDR1 SQVTM, CDR2 ANQGSEA. With 6 bases clipped from V and 4 bases from J, the junction kept 11 bases outside the gene matches. CDR3 sequence reads: CSVEGGGMRYNEQFF. In DNA, the CDR3 is TGCAGCGTCGAGGGCGGGGGGATGCGATACAATGAGCAGTTCTTC.

This chain uses TRBV19 with TRBJ2-1; weak D call: TRBD1 (5 bases). V shed 9 bases and J shed 0 bases, with 15 bases lying between them. Germline CDR1 and CDR2: LNHDA and SQIVND (reference sequence). The CDR3 length is 15 residues. The CDR3 is CASRLTDNSYNEQFF. The CDR3 DNA reads TGTGCCAGCCGGTTGACAGATAACTCCTACAATGAGCAGTTCTTC.

This clone was picked up a small number of times. The chain recombines TRBV28 with TRBJ1-2; TRBD1 matches at 8 bases. Germline values: CDR1 MDHEN, CDR2 SYDVKM. The CDR3 contains 12 residues. V trimming: 5 bases; J trimming: 8 bases; junction bases outside the gene matches: 4. In DNA, the CDR3 is TGTGCCAGCAGTACGGACAGGGAAGGCTACACCTTC. It specifies CASSTDREGYTF.

The chain is built from TRBV7-6 and TRBJ2-5; D may be TRBD1 (6 bases). This CDR3 is 15 amino acids long. The germline CDR1 and CDR2 sequences are SGHVS and FNYEAQ. Trimming pared 5 bases from V and 2 bases from J, leaving 15 bases between. The CDR3 DNA sequence: TGTGCCAGCAGCCTTGGACAGCTGGGGCAAGAGACCCAGTACTTC. Translating gives CASSLGQLGQETQYF.